Listed below are T cell receptor beta chains from one sample, sequenced in a study of shared clonotypes between healthy human individuals. Produced via immunoSEQ multiplex PCR; TCRdb's table is partial and in-frame only. The data contain around 750,000 clones, around two thirds of them singletons. Input material: memory CD4+ T cells sorted from blood. The receptor source for this set is a woman between 25 and 40 years old in good health. Both conserved end residues are part of each CDR3. Each record gives: clone size, V gene, D gene, J gene, CDR3 protein, CDR3 DNA. The D gene is left open where the match is weak. Rows may omit the clone size; those that give it use once, few, many or a size class.

>.|TRBV28|.|TRBJ2-1
CASSLFQGLANEQFF
TGTGCCAGCAGTTTATTTCAGGGGTTGGCAAATGAGCAGTTCTTC
>.|TRBV18|.|TRBJ2-1
CASSPFPTIGGVYNEQFF
TGTGCCAGCTCACCTTTTCCGACTATTGGCGGGGTGTACAATGAGCAGTTCTTC
>.|TRBV25-1|.|TRBJ1-2
CASSEIVGSGYTF
TGTGCCAGCAGTGAAATCGTAGGGAGCGGCTACACCTTC
>.|TRBV28|.|TRBJ1-2
CASTPGGEGRYGYTF
TGTGCCAGCACTCCCGGGGGGGAGGGGAGGTATGGCTACACCTTC
>.|TRBV7-9|TRBD2|TRBJ2-1
CASRTPSGSKVEQFF
TGTGCCAGCAGAACGCCTAGCGGGAGTAAGGTTGAGCAGTTCTTC
>.|TRBV2|.|TRBJ2-7
CASSAVLSYEQYF
TGTGCCAGCAGTGCAGTGTTATCCTACGAGCAGTACTTC
>.|TRBV5-1|.|TRBJ2-2
CASSLASGITGELFF
TGCGCCAGCAGCTTAGCGTCAGGGATAACCGGGGAGCTGTTTTTT
>.|TRBV5-1|TRBD1|TRBJ1-2
CASSPGQGILNYGYTF
TGCGCCAGCAGCCCGGGACAGGGGATTCTTAACTATGGCTACACCTTC
>.|TRBV4-1|TRBD2|TRBJ2-1
CASSPVAGVYNEQFF
TGCGCCAGCAGCCCCGTAGCGGGAGTCTACAATGAGCAGTTCTTC
>.|TRBV5-1|.|TRBJ2-5
CASSFNRVQETQYF
TGCGCCAGCAGCTTTAACAGGGTACAAGAGACCCAGTACTTC
>.|TRBV5-5|.|TRBJ2-7
CASSEWTVGEQYF
TGTGCCAGCAGTGAATGGACAGTGGGCGAGCAGTACTTC
>.|TRBV28|.|TRBJ2-7
CASERGTPYEQYF
TGTGCCAGCGAACGCGGGACGCCCTACGAGCAGTACTTC
>.|TRBV5-1|.|TRBJ2-7
CASSGKTGDYEQYF
TGCGCCAGCAGCGGGAAGACAGGAGACTACGAGCAGTACTTC
>few|TRBV7-6|.|TRBJ1-1
CASSLQDSEAFF
TGTGCCAGCAGCTTACAGGACAGTGAAGCTTTCTTT
>many|TRBV30|.|TRBJ1-2
CAWSVGVGRGYTF
TGTGCCTGGAGTGTCGGAGTGGGTAGGGGCTACACCTTC
>.|TRBV19|.|TRBJ2-6
CASRMASSGANVLTF
TGTGCCAGTAGAATGGCTTCCTCTGGGGCCAACGTCCTGACTTTC
>.|TRBV27|.|TRBJ1-2
CASSLGAWGLGGYTF
TGTGCCAGCAGTTTAGGGGCATGGGGGCTAGGGGGCTACACCTTC
>.|TRBV19|TRBD1|TRBJ1-5
CASRRQGAVYSNQPQHF
TGTGCCAGTAGGCGACAGGGGGCCGTTTATAGCAATCAGCCCCAGCATTTT
>.|TRBV19|.|TRBJ1-5
CATGQPSNQPQHF
TGTGCCACCGGACAGCCCAGCAATCAGCCCCAGCATTTT
>.|TRBV30|.|TRBJ2-3
CAWSVKVGQAGLTDTQYF
TGTGCCTGGAGTGTAAAAGTAGGGCAGGCCGGACTCACAGATACGCAGTATTTT
>.|TRBV27|TRBD2|TRBJ2-7
CAGSLGTSGRRYEQYF
TGTGCCGGCAGTCTCGGGACTAGCGGGAGAAGGTACGAGCAGTACTTC
>.|TRBV28|.|TRBJ1-6
CASRWGGGSNSPLHF
TGTGCCAGCAGGTGGGGGGGTGGTAGTAATTCACCCCTCCACTTT
>.|TRBV30|TRBD1|TRBJ1-2
CAWSPTGAGGYTF
TGTGCCTGGAGTCCTACAGGGGCCGGCGGCTACACCTTC
>.|TRBV28|TRBD1|TRBJ1-5
CASSPGTGIDQPQHF
TGTGCCAGCAGTCCCGGGACAGGGATTGATCAGCCCCAGCATTTT
>once|TRBV7-6|TRBD2|TRBJ2-2
CASSSPLAENTGELFF
TGTGCCAGCAGCTCTCCACTAGCGGAGAACACCGGGGAGCTGTTTTTT
>once|TRBV29-1|TRBD2|TRBJ2-7
CSVGRTSGHEQYF
TGCAGCGTAGGGAGGACTAGCGGCCACGAGCAGTACTTC
>many|TRBV2|.|TRBJ2-2
CASSSRTFGELFF
TGTGCCAGTTCGTCCAGGACCTTCGGGGAGCTGTTTTTT
>.|TRBV6-5|TRBD1|TRBJ1-5
CASRTGGQPQHF
TGTGCCAGCAGGACAGGGGGCCAGCCCCAGCATTTT